Below are 20 T cell receptor beta chains sequenced from a single sample in a study of cytomegalovirus exposure and HLA in healthy donors. The PCR had 60 Vbeta and 13 Jbeta primers. Method: immunoSEQ multiplex PCR; TCRdb's copy keeps in-frame clones and lacks some. The table has 110,000 or so clones, roughly 79% seen once. Sequenced: PBMCs. The source of these receptors is a woman aged 50 to 60 in good health and CMV-seropositive.

This chain connects TRBV5-6 to TRBJ1-2; 7 positions agree with TRBD1. The J segment lost 8 bases and the V segment lost 0 bases, leaving 7 bases of the junction unmatched. CDR3 length equals 14 residues. Germline V gene data show CDR1 as SGHDT and CDR2 as YYEEEE. The chain's CDR3 is CASSLGKGAWGYTF. CDR3 bases: TGTGCCAGCAGCTTGGGAAAGGGGGCGTGGGGCTACACCTTC. Full variable domain (outside the CDR3, taken from reference TRBV5-6 and TRBJ1-2): DAGVTQSPTHLIKTRGQQVTLRCSPKSGHDTVSWYQQALGQGPQFIFQYYEEEERQRGNFPDRFSGHQFPNYSSELNVNALLLGDSALYLCASSLGKGAWGYTFGSGTRLTVV.

This clone was found a few times. The junction departs from the called germline gene at one end, perhaps through a read error. The chain is built from TRBV7-9 and TRBJ1-4; TRBD1 agrees at 9 bases. The germline CDR1 and CDR2 sequences are SEHNR and FQNEAQ (reference sequence). The CDR3 is made up of 14 amino acids. The CDR3 is CSSSFRDRDEKLFF. DNA of the CDR3: TGTTCCAGCAGCTTCCGGGACAGGGATGAAAAACTGTTTTTT.

This rearrangement joins TRBV7-6 to TRBJ2-1; TRBD2 might be the D (6 bases). This CDR3 is built from 15 residues. Germline lookup yields CDR1 SGHVS and CDR2 FNYEAQ. V lost 1 base and J 5 bases, leaving 12 bases between the germline ends. The CDR3 is CASSLGRGPNNEQFF. The CDR3 DNA reads TGTGCCAGCAGCTTAGGGAGGGGACCGAACAATGAGCAGTTCTTC. Filled out from reference TRBV7-6 and TRBJ2-1, the complete variable domain reads GAGVSQSPRYKVTKRGQDVALRCDPISGHVSLYWYRQALGQGPEFLTYFNYEAQQDKSGLPNDRFSAERPEGSISTLTIQRTEQRDSAMYRCASSLGRGPNNEQFFGPGTRLTVL.

V gene TRBV5-4 combines with J gene TRBJ1-6; 9 bases are shared with TRBD1. With V trimmed by 4 bases and J by 8 bases, 4 bases remained unmatched. The CDR3 is 14 residues long. In germline, CDR1 is SGHNT, CDR2 YYREEE (reference sequence). The CDR3 bases are TGTGCCAGCAGCGTGGGACAGGGTGATTCACCCCTCCACTTT. This encodes CASSVGQGDSPLHF.

This clone was seen a handful of times. The rearrangement uses TRBV2 and TRBJ2-3, with D perhaps TRBD2 (6 bases). CDR3 length: 14 residues. Trimming shortened V by 6 bases and J by 3 bases, and 13 bases separated the two germline ends. Germline-derived CDR1 and CDR2 are SNHLY and FYNNEI. Here the CDR3 DNA reads TGTGCCAGCAGGCGTCGGGAGAGAACAGATACGCAGTATTTT. Protein product: CASRRRERTDTQYF.

Comment on this clone: Other DNA variants within this sample encode the same CDR3. The chain joins TRBV4-1 to TRBJ1-5; D ambiguous. CDR1 is MGHRA, CDR2 YSYEKL, per germline. This CDR3 is 16 amino acids long. V lost 0 bases, J lost 0 bases, and 9 bases lay in between. CDR3 sequence (DNA): TGCGCCAGCAGCCAAGATCGCAGTTATAGCAATCAGCCCCAGCATTTT. Translated: CASSQDRSYSNQPQHF.

The chain has TRBV28 and TRBJ2-2; no firm D call. Trimming shortened V by 3 bases and J by 7 bases, and 9 bases separated the two germline ends. The CDR3 is 13 amino acids. Looked up from germline, CDR1 is MDHEN and CDR2 is SYDVKM. DNA for the CDR3: TGTGCCAGCAGTTTTCGCCCCGGCGGGGAGCTGTTTTTT. It specifies CASSFRPGGELFF. Full variable domain (outside the CDR3, taken from reference TRBV28 and TRBJ2-2): DVKVTQSSRYLVKRTGEKVFLECVQDMDHENMFWYRQDPGLGLRLIYFSYDVKMKEKGDIPEGYSVSREKKERFSLILESASTNQTSMYLCASSFRPGGELFFGEGSRLTVL.

This chain joins TRBV19 and TRBJ2-7; D possibly corresponds to TRBD1 (6 bases). From germline, CDR1 is LNHDA and CDR2 SQIVND (reference sequence). The V end lost 2 bases, the J end lost 2 bases, and 10 bases lay between the germline ends. This CDR3 region has 14 residues. Here the CDR3 reads CASSILDSPYEQYF. DNA of the CDR3: TGTGCCAGTAGTATATTGGACAGCCCCTACGAGCAGTACTTC.

The chain couples TRBV6-5 to TRBJ2-3, with 9 bases that match TRBD1. CDR1 and CDR2 from the germline V gene are MNHEY and SVGAGI. The J segment lost 2 bases and the V segment lost 6 bases, leaving 6 bases of the junction unmatched. The CDR3 is made up of 15 amino acids. CDR3 in amino acids: CASSPGTGSTDTQYF. CDR3 in DNA: TGTGCCAGCAGCCCCGGGACAGGGTCCACAGATACGCAGTATTTT.

The chain uses TRBV2 and TRBJ2-3; D is undetermined. With 7 bases removed from V and 4 bases from J, the gap between germline ends came to 12 bases. This CDR3 comprises 13 residues. Per the germline V gene, CDR1 is SNHLY and CDR2 is FYNNEI. CDR3 coding DNA: TGTGCCAGCAATACTTATAGCCCAGATACGCAGTATTTT. Translating gives CASNTYSPDTQYF.

The chain has TRBV6-1 and TRBJ1-5; D not resolved. The length of the CDR3 is 15 residues. Looked up from germline, CDR1 is MNHNS and CDR2 is SASEGT. V was shortened by 1 base and J by 9 bases, with 16 bases between the two germline ends. As DNA, the CDR3 is TGTGCCAGCAGTGAAGTTAATTCCGAGGGCGCGCCCCAGCATTTT. This sequence encodes CASSEVNSEGAPQHF.

V is TRBV15 and J is TRBJ1-2; D unresolved. The CDR3 spans 12 residues. The germline gives CDR1 LNHNV, CDR2 YYDKDF (reference sequence). Trimming removed 0 bases from V and 9 bases from J, with 8 bases in between. The CDR3 sequence is CATSRDAGSYTF. In DNA form, the CDR3 reads TGTGCCACCAGCAGAGATGCGGGGAGCTACACCTTC. The entire variable domain, with the rest obtained from reference TRBV15 and TRBJ1-2, is as follows: DAMVIQNPRYQVTQFGKPVTLSCSQTLNHNVMYWYQQKSSQAPKLLFHYYDKDFNNEADTPDNFQSRRPNTSFCFLDIRSPGLGDTAMYLCATSRDAGSYTFGSGTRLTVV.

Regarding this clone: Within the sample, other DNA sequences also encode this same CDR3. The CDR3 sequence: CASSSGGGLNEKLFF. CDR3 nucleotide sequence: TGTGCCAGCAGCTCGGGGGGGGGATTGAATGAAAAACTGTTTTTT. The rearrangement uses TRBV7-8 and TRBJ1-4; a possible D gene is TRBD1 (5 bases). The ends were cut back, 4 bases at V and 5 bases at J, with 14 bases in the middle. Germline V gene data show CDR1 as SGHVS and CDR2 as FQNEAQ. The CDR3 has 15 amino acids.

The chain recombines TRBV13 with TRBJ2-4, with 10 bases aligning to TRBD2. Unmatched junction bases numbered 5, after V lost 4 bases and J lost 2 bases. The V gene's germline CDR1 is PRHDT and CDR2 FYEKMQ (reference sequence). The CDR3 extends over 16 amino acids. In DNA, the CDR3 is TGTGCCAGCAGCTGGTATAGCGGGAGGACCAAAAACATTCAGTACTTC. This codes for CASSWYSGRTKNIQYF.

V is TRBV10-3 and J is TRBJ2-7, with TRBD1 matching over 7 bases. This CDR3 has 14 residues. From germline, CDR1 is ENHRY and CDR2 SYGVKD. V lost 6 bases to trimming and J lost 6 bases; unmatched junction nucleotides: 11. In nucleotides, the CDR3 is TGTGCCATCAGCTCGGGACAGCTTTTCGGCGAGCAGTACTTC. This gives the protein CAISSGQLFGEQYF.

Concerning this clone itself: Other nucleotide sequences from this sample produce the same CDR3. V usage is TRBV10-3 and J usage is TRBJ1-2; possibly TRBD1 for D (6 bases). The CDR3 contains 15 residues. Looked up from germline, CDR1 is ENHRY and CDR2 is SYGVKD. V shed 0 bases and J shed 4 bases, with 12 bases lying between them. The CDR3 loop reads CAISESGGPFYGYTF. In nucleotides, the CDR3 is TGTGCCATCAGTGAGTCAGGGGGACCGTTCTATGGCTACACCTTC.

This clone appeared a few times. The rearrangement joins TRBV2 to TRBJ2-5; D unresolved. The CDR3 contains 12 residues. With 3 bases removed from V and 4 bases from J, the gap between germline ends came to 6 bases. The germline CDR1 and CDR2 sequences are SNHLY and FYNNEI. The CDR3 DNA reads as TGTGCCAGCAGTGAGGGCCTAGAGACCCAGTACTTC. This gives the protein CASSEGLETQYF.

V usage is TRBV5-1 and J usage is TRBJ2-3; TRBD1 agrees at 7 bases. Germline CDR1 reads SGHRS; CDR2 reads YFSETQ. V trimming: 1 base; J trimming: 5 bases; junction bases outside the gene matches: 10. The CDR3 is 16 residues long. CDR3 region: CASSLWPGGSGDTQYF. The CDR3 DNA sequence: TGCGCCAGCAGCTTGTGGCCAGGGGGAAGTGGAGATACGCAGTATTTT. Filled out from reference TRBV5-1 and TRBJ2-3, the complete variable domain reads KAGVTQTPRYLIKTRGQQVTLSCSPISGHRSVSWYQQTPGQGLQFLFEYFSETQRNKGNFPGRFSGRQFSNSRSEMNVSTLELGDSALYLCASSLWPGGSGDTQYFGPGTRLTVL.

For the CDR3, the DNA is TGTGCCAGCAGCCGGTACAGGGCAGCAGGTGAAGCTTTCTTT. It specifies CASSRYRAAGEAFF. The chain links TRBV5-6 to TRBJ1-1; D is possibly TRBD1 (6 bases). The germline V gene encodes CDR1 SGHDT and CDR2 YYEEEE. The CDR3 spans 14 residues. Trimming took off 4 bases at V and 7 bases at J, with 17 bases between the two ends. Variable domain in full (rest from reference TRBV5-6 and TRBJ1-1): DAGVTQSPTHLIKTRGQQVTLRCSPKSGHDTVSWYQQALGQGPQFIFQYYEEEERQRGNFPDRFSGHQFPNYSSELNVNALLLGDSALYLCASSRYRAAGEAFFGQGTRLTVV.

This rearrangement joins TRBV18 to TRBJ2-7; the D gene is possibly TRBD2 (7 bases). Germline CDR1 is KGHSH and CDR2 is LQKENI. The CDR3 loop spans 13 amino acids. V lost 8 bases and J 2 bases, leaving 13 bases between the germline ends. Here the CDR3 DNA reads TGTGCCAGCCGGGGGGCAGCTACCTACGAGCAGTACTTC. Translating it yields CASRGAATYEQYF.